Given below is one T cell receptor (beta chain) in context. What this receptor recognizes is not known. Base qualities are missing; no much larger clone stands one base away. At the junction V is shortened by 4 bases and J by 0 bases, with 9 bases in between. Including cysteine and phenylalanine, the CDR3 has 15 amino acids. Here the CDR3 DNA is all that survives: 45 bases in frame from base 1. Taken from the germline V gene, the CDR1 and CDR2 loops are SNHLY and FYNNEI. This sample stems from a study of cytomegalovirus exposure and HLA in healthy donors (dated by TCRdb to 2017 to 2019). Background for the entire study: An earlier analysis of roughly 610 of the donors reported 276 Gb of sequence data and around 110 million unique TCR beta sequences obtained from about 170 million T cells. Donor age, sex, ethnicity and CMV serostatus were compiled alongside the repertoire data. Four to six DR-DQ haplotypes were handled as single units for association and clustering, since linkage in the cohort was strong. Typing coverage differed by locus: A, B, C, DRB1 and DQB1 were typed in roughly 620-630 donors, DQA1 in 500 to 550, DPA1 in some 600, and DPB1 in about 450. The study combined high-throughput TCR immunosequencing, statistical association of individual TCRs with disease status, and machine learning to predict cytomegalovirus infection status. HLA typing covered class I and class II loci at four-digit resolution. Of the 300 to 500 genotyped donors, 80% to 90% were placed in the genetic ancestry cluster associated with self-reported Caucasian donors. A later genetic analysis used genome-wide SNP genotypes for about 65% of the roughly 670 donors, treating that subset as a discovery cohort. An early release covering about 600 HLA-typed donors comprised about 290 gigabases of sequencing data and around 86 million unique TCR sequences. Rather than drawing on any new phenotypic data, the later analysis identified candidate immune exposures from TCR beta sequences and the way those sequences occurred across donors. Among about 360 genotyped donors of the cohort, an average of 235,054 unique TCR beta nucleotide sequences were sequenced per donor, approximately 20% of them non-productive. In a later analysis, previously published TCR beta repertoires from 500 to 750 donors were re-analyzed and high-resolution HLA genotyping was added so that TCR occurrence patterns could be studied. Every discovery cohort repertoire had been produced on one sequencing platform. Along with the roughly 670-subject first cohort, a separate validation cohort of about 110 different subjects was used. The aim of the study was to test whether cataloging public T cell receptors could identify signatures of past pathogen exposure. In an earlier analysis of around 540 of the donors, high-throughput TCR beta sequencing was used to judge whether each TCR beta V gene segment behaved as functional or pseudogenic. Using immunosequencing, the study profiled T cell repertoires from 550 to 750 subjects and related those repertoires to cytomegalovirus serostatus.

The library was made by the immunoSEQ multiplex PCR assay. A mixture of 60 forward primers for TCR Vbeta segments and 13 reverse primers for TCR Jbeta segments was used in the multiplex PCR. The CDR3 region of rearranged TCR beta genes was amplified from genomic DNA with a multiplex PCR assay. The Illumina HiSeq System was used to sequence the amplified TCR beta libraries as 87-base-pair reads. Per the source publication's procedure: A later analysis counted some 80 million unique TCR beta chains across the 550 to 800 repertoires, and around 9.9 million of these chains were shared by at least two donors. To remove PCR and sequencing errors, raw reads were error-corrected and collapsed into unique sequences using a nearest-neighbor algorithm that merged closely related sequences. To assign V, D and J gene segments, CDR3 sequences were aligned to IMGT reference sequences. For a sequence to be retained, a match of at least six nucleotides was required to both a V gene segment and a J gene segment. A rearrangement was called productive if the CDR3 had no stop codons and remained in frame with V and J, and every other rearrangement was called non-productive. CDR3 was defined according to IMGT convention as the region running from the second conserved V-encoded cysteine to the conserved J-encoded phenylalanine. The earlier analysis of 587 of the donors excluded sequences that lacked an unambiguous match to a single V gene segment. In an earlier analysis of approximately 500 of the donors, a V segment was called functional when productive rearrangements were above 56.7%, and segregating when the standard deviation between donors exceeded 5%. A statistical classification framework was developed to diagnose cytomegalovirus status using the catalog of TCR beta chain sequences. In a later analysis, TCR nucleotide sequences were compared against IMGT/GENE-DB human TR gene sequences so that V and J genes could be assigned. Using the TCRdist pipeline, a later analysis assigned CDR3 sequences along with most-parsimonious VDJ recombination scenarios. In a later analysis, each TCR beta chain was defined by its CDR3 amino acid sequence together with its V-gene family, and reads without a unique V-gene family were excluded. To address suspected cross-contamination and a sequencing artifact, a later analysis removed over 500 highly shared, low-generation-probability nucleotide sequences. In a later analysis, a clonal expansion index for each public chain was calculated from normalized within-repertoire ranks of inferred template counts. Generation probabilities in a later analysis came from a VDJ recombination model fitted to out-of-frame rearrangements, and those results were checked against IGoR. A later analysis scored TCR-TCR, TCR-HLA and TCR-CMV co-occurrence with hypergeometric tests, applying a repertoire-size bias correction to TCR pairs. A later analysis estimated false discovery rates by permuting HLA or CMV assignments 20 times. A later analysis grouped co-occurring TCRs with DBSCAN, adding TCRdist sequence similarity when clustering within HLA-allele-positive subsets. Co-occurrence clustering excluded repertoires with fewer than 30,000 or more than 120,000 public chains, plus five with anomalous nucleotide sharing. TCRdb limited this immuneACCESS table to in-frame rearrangements with V and J called. A share of clones is missing; checked studies link under half to unresolved V genes, and the rest is unexplained. The D gene and trimming were derived from the DNA, and the V and J assignments and clone size from that table. Present in this sample are fewer than 250,000 clones, under 85% of which were seen just once. The ten largest clones add up to 9.5% to 13% of the sample.

The paper's findings and limits, for the study overall: In a later analysis, most CMV-associated TCR beta chains were found to appear HLA-restricted, with HLA associations seemingly driven largely by CMV exposure. Three of the identified cytomegalovirus-associated TCR beta chains were confirmed in vitro to be specific for cytomegalovirus antigens. When HLA alleles, especially DR and DQ, strongly co-occurred, attributing TCR associations to individual alleles was difficult. According to the authors, the approach could potentially be generalized to other disease states and immunological phenotypes. This cohort had only TCR beta chains sequenced, and the lack of alpha or paired-chain data limited which features could be detected. Linkage disequilibrium might explain the correlated functional status among segregating V segments, but an unknown experimental factor could not be excluded. Broadly in line with IMGT annotations, most TCR beta V segments showed up in productive rearrangements about 87% or about 30% of the time in an earlier analysis of around 600 of the donors. In a later genetic analysis, a missense DCLRE1C variant was associated with V-gene and J-gene trimming of TCR beta chains, and the association was replicated in an independent cohort. In both the original and validation cohorts, the classifier was reported to diagnose cytomegalovirus status with high specificity and sensitivity. The study listed 150 to 200 TCR beta chains as associated with cytomegalovirus. A later analysis found that HLA-associated TCR beta chains were more clonally expanded and had lower generation probabilities than equally common non-associated chains. While some public TCRs were present in many individuals, most TCR sequences turned up only very rarely across donors. CMV serostatus was the only immune exposure information available for the cohort. The earlier analysis of approximately 560 of the donors excluded some 15 rarely observed V segments, including chromosome 9 orphons, because counts were too low. Some IMGT-functional V segments, including TRBV6-2 and TRBV6-3, could not be distinguished by the 87-base-pair reads and were therefore excluded. Because some donors lacked HLA typing at each locus, the association tests relied only on the typed subset. According to a later genetic analysis, donors in an Asian-associated ancestry cluster had fewer N-insertions in productive TCRs than the roughly 660-donor mean. In a later analysis, several top co-occurrence clusters were reported to appear linked to parvovirus B19, influenza, CMV and Epstein-Barr virus. According to a later analysis, TCR association rates differed among HLA loci, with DRB1 alleles showing the most associated TCRs and HLA-C alleles showing the fewest. A cluster of highly shared sequence variants was judged likely to represent a technical artifact of the sequencing pipeline. A further reported finding was that TCR beta sequences accurately predicted the HLA-A and HLA-B alleles for most subjects in the first cohort. The presence/absence analyses assumed that sequencing depth was roughly uniform across donors, and that assumption may not be true. In a later analysis, 15,000 to 20,000 TCR beta sequences were associated with specific HLA alleles at a false discovery rate of 0.05.

The cohort consisted of some 670 healthy bone marrow donors. At the time of sampling, every cohort member was nominally healthy, though immune exposures that went unrecorded were likely present. The donor was CMV seropositive and was included in the group of almost 300 seropositive cohort members. Each donor provided a peripheral blood sample, and peripheral blood mononuclear cells were used for TCR beta sequencing. Genomic DNA extraction from the blood cell samples was performed with the Qiagen DNeasy Blood Extraction Kit. Source material: PBMCs. This TCR came from a woman aged 45-65 years in good health and CMV-seropositive. The rearrangement joined TRBV2 to TRBJ2-2; a tentative D call is TRBD1 (6 bases match). The DNA reads TGTGCCAGCAGTGCCCGGACAGCGAACACCGGGGAGCTGTTTTTT. Translation gives CASSARTANTGELFF.